What follows describes a single T cell receptor beta chain. Germline is not matched at one junction end, which may reflect a read error. The data originate from a study of shared clonotypes between healthy human individuals. Overall study context: Two women and a few men aged 18 to 49 served as donors. Three CD4 naive, three CD4 memory, two CD8 naive and one CD8 memory plate were used per donor.

Positively selected for CCR7, the CD45RO-negative cells used as naive CD8 cells excluded terminally differentiated effector memory CD45RA+ cells. The protocol was immunoSEQ multiplex PCR, while the TCRdb copy is restricted to in-frame clones and leaves out a portion. This table holds fewer than 1 million clones, about 96% found once. CDR3 length equals 14 residues. CDR1 and CDR2 (germline): SSHAT, FNYEAQ (reference sequence). What was sequenced was naive CD8+ T cells sorted from blood. This sequence joins TRBV7-7 and TRBJ2-7; D might be TRBD1 (5 bases). The sequence derives from a man under 40 in good health. The CDR3 region is CASSPSGQTYEQYF. In nucleotides, the CDR3 is TGTGCTAGCAGCCCATCAGGGCAGACCTACGAGCAGTACTTC.